This T cell receptor (beta chain) was sequenced for a study of cytomegalovirus exposure and HLA in healthy donors. PCR primers comprised 60 Vbeta and 13 Jbeta primers. Produced via immunoSEQ multiplex PCR; TCRdb's table is partial and in-frame only. The data contain around 140,000 clones, around 80% of them singletons. As for the donors, each was a healthy bone marrow donor. The sequenced sample was PBMCs. The origin of this receptor is a female donor in good health and CMV-seronegative.

CDR3 sequence (DNA): TGTGCCAGCAGTTCCCTTACAGGGCCAAACTCACCCCTCCACTTT. This translates into CASSSLTGPNSPLHF. The chain is built from TRBV27 and TRBJ1-6; possibly TRBD1 for D (6 bases). CDR3 length equals 15 residues. Trimming pared 4 bases from V and 10 bases from J, leaving 17 bases between. CDR1 is MNHEY and CDR2 is SMNVEV in the germline V gene (reference sequence).